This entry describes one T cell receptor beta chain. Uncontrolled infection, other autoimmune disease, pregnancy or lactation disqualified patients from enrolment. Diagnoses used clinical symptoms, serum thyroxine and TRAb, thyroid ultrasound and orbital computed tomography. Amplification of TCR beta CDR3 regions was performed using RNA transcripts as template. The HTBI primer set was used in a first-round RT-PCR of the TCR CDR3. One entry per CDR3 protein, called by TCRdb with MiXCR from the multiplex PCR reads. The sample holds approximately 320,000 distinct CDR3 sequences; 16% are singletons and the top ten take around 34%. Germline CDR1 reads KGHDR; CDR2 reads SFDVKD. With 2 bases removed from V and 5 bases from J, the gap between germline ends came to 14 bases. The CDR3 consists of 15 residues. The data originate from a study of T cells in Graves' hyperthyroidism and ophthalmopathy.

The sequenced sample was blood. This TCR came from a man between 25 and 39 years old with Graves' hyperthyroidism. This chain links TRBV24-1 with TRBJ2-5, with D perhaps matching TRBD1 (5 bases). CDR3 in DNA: TGTGCCACCAGTGATTCTAACAGGCTTAGCGAGACCCAGTACTTC. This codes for CATSDSNRLSETQYF.